These 18 T cell receptor beta chains share one sample of origin, sequenced in a study of vaccination and CD4 T cells after COVID-19 (dated by TCRdb to the early 2020s). The library was produced with PCR. TCRdb shows the sequencer as Illumina iSeq 100. TCR sequencing of DNA from cultured CD4+ T cells used the Oncomine TCR Beta short-read assay at the Johns Hopkins FTIC core. The raw public data were reprocessed by TCRdb itself: fastp quality trimming at Q25, MiXCR clonotype calling, in-frame beta chains only. Each CDR3 protein appears once, grouped with its most common genes and DNA. In this sample the table shows over 5,500 distinct CDR3 sequences, around 60% of which occur a single time. 34% of the sample rests with the top ten. Antigen specificity for these receptors is unknown. Interpreted using the paper, the treatment or condition label stands for: roughly 11-day PBMC culture with coronavirus spike peptide pools or control peptides (ViraFEST assay).

Sequencing input: CD4+ T cells from blood, cultured in vitro. Receptor source: a human donor who had recovered from COVID-19.

The chain recombines TRBV2 with TRBJ1-5; D gene unclear. Germline CDR1 and CDR2: SNHLY and FYNNEI. This CDR3 region has 16 residues. The ends were cut back, 7 bases at V and 4 bases at J, with 20 bases in the middle. The CDR3 here is CASTRGAGGGNQPQHF. CDR3 nucleotides: TGTGCCAGCACTCGGGGAGCGGGCGGAGGAAATCAGCCCCAGCATTTT.

Only a few counts were recorded for this clonotype. This chain uses TRBV2 with TRBJ1-6; D gene unclear. Germline V lookup: CDR1 SNHLY, CDR2 FYNNEI. V lost 6 bases to trimming and J lost 8 bases, with 17 bases between them. The CDR3 loop spans 15 amino acids. The chain's CDR3 is CASRVDGIRDSPLHF. The DNA of the CDR3 is TGTGCCAGCAGGGTCGATGGAATTCGGGATTCACCCCTCCACTTT.

Details on this clonotype: With a much larger clone just one base away, this may be a read error. The rearrangement joins TRBV5-1 to TRBJ2-7, with 8 nucleotides matching TRBD2. The CDR3 runs to 12 residues. Germline loops: CDR1 SGHRS, CDR2 YFSETQ. The V segment lost 4 bases and the J segment 8 bases; nucleotides outside the gene matches: 5. The CDR3 region has the DNA TGCGCCAGCAGCCGGGGGGGGGCCAAGCAGTACTTC. Protein sequence: CASSRGGAKQYF. Using reference TRBV5-1 and TRBJ2-7 for the parts outside the CDR3, the full variable domain is KAGVTQTPRYLIKTRGQQVTLSCSPISGHRSVSWYQQTPGQGLQFLFEYFSETQRNKGNFPGRFSGRQFSNSRSEMNVSTLELGDSALYLCASSRGGAKQYFGPGTRLTVT.

The chain couples TRBV29-1 to TRBJ1-1, with a tentative D call TRBD1 (6 bases). V was clipped by 5 bases and J by 4 bases, with 17 bases between them. CDR1 is SQVTM and CDR2 is ANQGSEA in the germline V gene. The length of the CDR3 is 14 residues. CDR3 loop: CSVPMGGRGTEAFF. The CDR3, as DNA: TGCAGCGTTCCCATGGGGGGCCGGGGCACTGAAGCTTTCTTT.

The gene calls are TRBV7-9 and TRBJ1-5; D gene ambiguous. V was shortened by 1 base and J by 7 bases, with 8 bases between the two germline ends. This CDR3 has 13 amino acids. Germline CDR1 SEHNR, CDR2 FQNEAQ (reference sequence). The CDR3 region has the DNA TGTGCCAGCAGCTTAGATACGGGGCAGCCCCAGCATTTT. This translates into CASSLDTGQPQHF.

The chain uses TRBV12-5 and TRBJ1-5; D may be TRBD1 (5 bases). CDR1 LGHNT and CDR2 FRNRAP come from the germline V gene. The CDR3 consists of 13 residues. V was cut by 2 bases and J by 10 bases, with 12 bases left in between. The CDR3 nucleotides are TGTGCTAGTGGTTTGACCCCCCAGGGACCCCAGCATTTT. This translates into CASGLTPQGPQHF.

The CDR3: CASSEVSGGAHEQYF. The CDR3 bases are TGTGCCAGCAGTGAAGTTAGCGGGGGGGCCCACGAGCAGTACTTC. The V call is TRBV6-1, the J call TRBJ2-7, with 11 bases identical to TRBD2. With V trimmed by 1 base and J by 5 bases, 4 bases remained unmatched. Germline V gene sequence: CDR1 MNHNS, CDR2 SASEGT. The CDR3 is 15 residues long.

The gene calls are TRBV11-3 and TRBJ1-3; D might be TRBD1 (5 bases). The CDR3 consists of 14 residues. V shed 5 bases and J shed 2 bases, with 10 bases lying between them. Germline assignment: CDR1 SGHNT and CDR2 YENEEA. DNA of the CDR3: TGTGCCAGCAGCCCCCGACAGCCTGGAAACACCATATATTTT. Protein: CASSPRQPGNTIYF.

This clonotype was found a few times. The genes are TRBV4-2 and TRBJ1-1, with D unclear. Germline V lookup: CDR1 LGHNA, CDR2 YNFKEQ. V dropped 0 bases and J dropped 8 bases, with 10 bases sitting between them. The CDR3 contains 13 residues. The CDR3 DNA reads TGTGCCAGCAGCCAAGATCGGCCGGGAGAAGCTTTCTTT. Translation: CASSQDRPGEAFF.

This chain connects TRBV18 to TRBJ1-2, with 7 bases that match TRBD1. Trimming at V came to 3 bases and at J to 8 bases, leaving 6 bases not matched to a gene. The length of the CDR3 is 13 residues. Germline assignment: CDR1 KGHSH and CDR2 LQKENI. DNA of the CDR3: TGTGCCAGCTCACCTCGTCAGGGGGACGGCTACACCTTC. It codes for CASSPRQGDGYTF.

The J gene is TRBJ1-2, the V gene TRBV27, with D tentatively TRBD1 (5 bases). V shed 8 bases and J shed 7 bases, with 14 bases lying between them. This CDR3 region has 12 residues. The germline gives CDR1 MNHEY, CDR2 SMNVEV (reference sequence). CDR3 residues: CASSAAGFGYTF. DNA for the CDR3: TGTGCCAGCTCCGCCGCAGGGTTTGGCTACACCTTC.

The chain combines TRBV15 with TRBJ2-3, with D hard to call. V lost 0 bases, J lost 1 base, and 8 bases lay in between. The CDR3 length is 15 residues. Germline CDR1 is LNHNV and CDR2 is YYDKDF (reference sequence). The CDR3 is CATSRDRAGTDTQYF. As DNA, the CDR3 is TGTGCCACCAGCAGAGATAGGGCGGGCACAGATACGCAGTATTTT. Supplemented by reference TRBV15 and TRBJ2-3, the full variable domain reads DAMVIQNPRYQVTQFGKPVTLSCSQTLNHNVMYWYQQKSSQAPKLLFHYYDKDFNNEADTPDNFQSRRPNTSFCFLDIRSPGLGDTAMYLCATSRDRAGTDTQYFGPGTRLTVL.

This clonotype came up once. The gene calls are TRBV12-3 or TRBV12-4 and TRBJ1-1; D remains unclear. The V end was cut by 7 bases, the J end by 2 bases, with 5 bases between. The CDR3 covers 11 residues. The CDR3 protein is CASTLNTEAFF. In DNA, the CDR3 is TGTGCCAGCACCCTTAACACTGAAGCTTTCTTT.

This clonotype appeared a few times. J is TRBJ1-5 and V is TRBV7-2; a weak D match, TRBD1 (6 bases). Trimming stripped 1 base from V and 6 bases from J, with 16 bases between. This CDR3 has 16 amino acids. CDR1 and CDR2 from the germline V gene are SGHTA and FQGNSA. The CDR3 bases are TGTGCCAGCAGCTTAGAGGTTGGCGGGGGCAGTCAGCCCCAGCATTTT. Encoded protein: CASSLEVGGGSQPQHF.

This clonotype appeared once. J is TRBJ1-2 and V is TRBV18; 7 nucleotides match TRBD1. This CDR3 spans 13 amino acids. CDR1 and CDR2 (germline): KGHSH, LQKENI. After removal of 1 base from V and 7 bases from J, the junction contained 3 bases not matched to a gene. CDR3 in amino acids: CASSPQGAGGYTF. CDR3 nucleotide sequence: TGTGCCAGCTCACCACAGGGGGCCGGTGGCTACACCTTC.

The gene calls are TRBV29-1 and TRBJ1-2, with 11 nucleotides matching TRBD1. J gave up 5 bases and V 1 base, and 9 bases lay outside the gene matches. The CDR3 length is 16 residues. CDR1 and CDR2 (germline): SQVTM, ANQGSEA. In DNA form, the CDR3 reads TGCAGCGTTGAAGGTCGTACCGGGACAGGGGGTTATGGCTACACCTTC. Protein product: CSVEGRTGTGGYGYTF.

This clonotype was counted once. V usage is TRBV11-2 and J usage is TRBJ1-2; TRBD1 is a possible D gene (5 bases). CDR1 is SGHAT, CDR2 FQNNGV, per germline. V was cut by 3 bases and J by 4 bases, with 9 bases left in between. The CDR3 consists of 13 residues. The CDR3 DNA sequence: TGTGCCAGCAGCTTGGGGGAAGTCTATGGCTACACCTTC. Translated: CASSLGEVYGYTF. Complete variable domain (other parts from reference TRBV11-2 and TRBJ1-2): EAGVAQSPRYKIIEKRQSVAFWCNPISGHATLYWYQQILGQGPKLLIQFQNNGVVDDSQLPKDRFSAERLKGVDSTLKIQPAKLEDSAVYLCASSLGEVYGYTFGSGTRLTVV.

The chain carries TRBV11-3 and TRBJ2-1, with TRBD2 as a possible D gene (5 bases). The J call may be incorrect, as the DNA end agrees better with TRBJ2-7. From germline, CDR1 is SGHNT and CDR2 YENEEA. There are 14 residues in the CDR3. The CDR3 loop reads CASSLEAGTTGQYF. In nucleotides, the CDR3 is TGTGCCAGCAGCTTAGAGGCGGGTACTACGGGGCAGTACTTC.